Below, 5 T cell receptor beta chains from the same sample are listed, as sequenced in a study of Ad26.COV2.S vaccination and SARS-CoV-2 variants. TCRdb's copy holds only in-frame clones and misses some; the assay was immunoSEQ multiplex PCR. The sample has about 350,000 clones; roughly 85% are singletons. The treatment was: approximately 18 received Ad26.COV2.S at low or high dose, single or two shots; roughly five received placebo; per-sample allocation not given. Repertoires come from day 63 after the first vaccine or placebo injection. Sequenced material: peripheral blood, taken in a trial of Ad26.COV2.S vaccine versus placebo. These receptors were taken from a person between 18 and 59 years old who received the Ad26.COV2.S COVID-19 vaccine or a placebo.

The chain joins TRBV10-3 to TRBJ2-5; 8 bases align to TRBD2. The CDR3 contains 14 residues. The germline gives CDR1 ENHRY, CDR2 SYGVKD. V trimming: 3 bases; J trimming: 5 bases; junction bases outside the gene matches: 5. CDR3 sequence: CAISEALAGETQYF. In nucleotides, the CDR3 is TGTGCCATCAGTGAAGCCCTAGCGGGTGAGACCCAGTACTTC.

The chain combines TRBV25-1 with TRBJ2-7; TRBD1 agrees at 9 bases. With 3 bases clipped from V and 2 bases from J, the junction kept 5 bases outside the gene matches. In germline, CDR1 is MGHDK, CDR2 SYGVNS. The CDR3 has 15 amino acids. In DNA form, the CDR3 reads TGTGCCAGCAGTGATACCGGGACAGGGACCTACGAGCAGTACTTC. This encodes CASSDTGTGTYEQYF.

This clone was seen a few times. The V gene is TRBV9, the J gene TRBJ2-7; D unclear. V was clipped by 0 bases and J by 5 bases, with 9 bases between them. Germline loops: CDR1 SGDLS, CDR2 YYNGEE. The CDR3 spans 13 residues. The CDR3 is CASSVDPGNEQYF. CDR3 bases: TGTGCCAGCAGCGTAGACCCAGGTAACGAGCAGTACTTC.

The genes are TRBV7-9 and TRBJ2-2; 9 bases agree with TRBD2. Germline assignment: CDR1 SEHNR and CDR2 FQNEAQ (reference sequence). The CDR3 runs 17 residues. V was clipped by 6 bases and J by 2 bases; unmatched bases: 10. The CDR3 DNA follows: TGTGCCAGCAGGGGGGGCCTAGCGGGGCTTAACACCGGGGAGCTGTTTTTT. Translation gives CASRGGLAGLNTGELFF.

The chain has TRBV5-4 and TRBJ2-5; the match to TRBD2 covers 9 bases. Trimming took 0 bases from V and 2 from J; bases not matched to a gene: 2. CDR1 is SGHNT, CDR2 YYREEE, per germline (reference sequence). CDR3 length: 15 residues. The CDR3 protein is CASSLGTSGQETQYF. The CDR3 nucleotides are TGTGCCAGCAGCTTGGGAACTAGCGGGCAAGAGACCCAGTACTTC.